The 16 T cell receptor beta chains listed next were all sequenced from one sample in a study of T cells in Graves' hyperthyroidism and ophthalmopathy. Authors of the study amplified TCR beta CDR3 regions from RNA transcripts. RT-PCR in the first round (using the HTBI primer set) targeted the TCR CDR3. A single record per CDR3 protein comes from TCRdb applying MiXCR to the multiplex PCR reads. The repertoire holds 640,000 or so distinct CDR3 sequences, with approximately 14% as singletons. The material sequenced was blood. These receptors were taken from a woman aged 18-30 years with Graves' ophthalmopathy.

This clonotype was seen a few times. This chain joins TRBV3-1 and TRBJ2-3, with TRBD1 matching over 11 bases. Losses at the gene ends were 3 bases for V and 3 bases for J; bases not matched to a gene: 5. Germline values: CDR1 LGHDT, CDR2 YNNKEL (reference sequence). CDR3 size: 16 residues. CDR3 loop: CASSQGQGGLTDTQYF. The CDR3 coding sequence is TGTGCCAGCAGCCAGGGACAGGGGGGATTAACAGATACGCAGTATTTT.

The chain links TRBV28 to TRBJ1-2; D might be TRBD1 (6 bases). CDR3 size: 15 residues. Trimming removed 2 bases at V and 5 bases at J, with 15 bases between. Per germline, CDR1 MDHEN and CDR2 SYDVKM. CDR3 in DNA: TGTGCCAGCAGTTTAGGAGGGGGACACCCTTATGGCTACACCTTC. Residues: CASSLGGGHPYGYTF.

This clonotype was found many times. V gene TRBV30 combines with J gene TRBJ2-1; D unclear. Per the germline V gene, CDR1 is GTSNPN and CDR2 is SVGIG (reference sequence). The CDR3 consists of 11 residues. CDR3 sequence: CGLASYNEQFF. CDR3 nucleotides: TGTGGGTTAGCATCCTACAATGAGCAGTTCTTC.

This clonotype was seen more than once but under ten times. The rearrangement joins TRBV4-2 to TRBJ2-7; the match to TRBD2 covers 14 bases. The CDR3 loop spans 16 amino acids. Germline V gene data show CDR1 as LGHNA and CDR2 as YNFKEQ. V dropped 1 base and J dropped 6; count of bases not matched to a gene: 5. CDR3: CASSQGIGLAGGEQYF. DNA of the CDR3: TGTGCCAGCAGCCAAGGGATAGGACTAGCGGGGGGCGAGCAGTACTTC.

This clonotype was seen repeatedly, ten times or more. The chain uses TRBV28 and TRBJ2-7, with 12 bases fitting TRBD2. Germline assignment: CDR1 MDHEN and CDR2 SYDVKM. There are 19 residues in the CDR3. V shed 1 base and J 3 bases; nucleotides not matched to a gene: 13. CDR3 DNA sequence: TGTGCCAGCAGTTTATTTACCCTAAAGACTAGCGGGAGATTCTACGAGCAGTACTTC. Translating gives CASSLFTLKTSGRFYEQYF.

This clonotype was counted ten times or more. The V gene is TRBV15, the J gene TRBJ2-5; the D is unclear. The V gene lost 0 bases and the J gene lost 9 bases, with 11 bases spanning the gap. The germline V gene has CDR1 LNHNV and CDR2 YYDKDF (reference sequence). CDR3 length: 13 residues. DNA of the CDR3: TGTGCCACCAGCAGAGATCATACCAGGCCCCAGTACTTC. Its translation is CATSRDHTRPQYF.

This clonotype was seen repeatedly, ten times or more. The CDR3 nucleotides read TGTGCCAGCAGTTTTAGTGACAGGGCTGCTGAAGCTTTCTTT. Translated, it gives CASSFSDRAAEAFF. This chain joins TRBV12-3 or TRBV12-4 and TRBJ1-1; 7 bases agree with TRBD1. J gave up 6 bases and V 3 bases, and 7 bases lay outside the gene matches. This CDR3 contains 14 residues.

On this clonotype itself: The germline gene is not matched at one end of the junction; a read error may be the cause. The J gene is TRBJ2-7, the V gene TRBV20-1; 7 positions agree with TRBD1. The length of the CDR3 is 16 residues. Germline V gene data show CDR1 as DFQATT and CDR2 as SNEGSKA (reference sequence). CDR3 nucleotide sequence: TGCAGTGCTAGGGAACAGGGGTTTTTCAACCACTACGAGCAATACTTC. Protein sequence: CSAREQGFFNHYEQYF.

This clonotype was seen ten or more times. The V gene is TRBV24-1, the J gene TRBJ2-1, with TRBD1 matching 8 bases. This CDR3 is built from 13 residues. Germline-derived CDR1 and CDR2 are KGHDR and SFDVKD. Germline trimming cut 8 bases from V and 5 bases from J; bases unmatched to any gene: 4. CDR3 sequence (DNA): TGTGCCACCACGGACAGGGACCACAATGAGCAGTTCTTC. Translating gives CATTDRDHNEQFF.

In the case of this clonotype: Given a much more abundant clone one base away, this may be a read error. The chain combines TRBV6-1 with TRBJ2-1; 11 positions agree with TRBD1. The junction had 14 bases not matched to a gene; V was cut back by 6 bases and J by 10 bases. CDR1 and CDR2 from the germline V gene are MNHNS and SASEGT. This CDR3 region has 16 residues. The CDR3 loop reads CASSPWTGGEVAEQFF. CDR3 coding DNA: TGTGCCAGCAGCCCTTGGACAGGGGGCGAGGTGGCCGAGCAGTTCTTC.

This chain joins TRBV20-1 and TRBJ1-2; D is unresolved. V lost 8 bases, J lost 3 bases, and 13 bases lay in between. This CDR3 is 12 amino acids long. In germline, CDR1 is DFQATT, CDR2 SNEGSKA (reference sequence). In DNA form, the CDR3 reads TGCAGTACCGGGTCAGACGACTATGGCTACACCTTC. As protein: CSTGSDDYGYTF.

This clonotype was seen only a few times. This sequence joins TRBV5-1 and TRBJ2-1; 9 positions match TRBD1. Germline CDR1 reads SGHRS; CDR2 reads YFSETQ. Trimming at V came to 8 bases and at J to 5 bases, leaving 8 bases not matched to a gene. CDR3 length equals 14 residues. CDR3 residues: CASNRDRDNNEQFF. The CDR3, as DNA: TGCGCCAGTAACCGGGACAGGGACAACAATGAGCAGTTCTTC.

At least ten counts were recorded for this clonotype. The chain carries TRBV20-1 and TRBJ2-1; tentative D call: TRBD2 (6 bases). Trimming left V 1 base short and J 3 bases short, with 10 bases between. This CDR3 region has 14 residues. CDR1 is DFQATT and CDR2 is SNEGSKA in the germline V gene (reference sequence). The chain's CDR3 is CSARGNGGYNEQFF. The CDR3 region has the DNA TGCAGTGCTAGAGGCAACGGGGGCTACAATGAGCAGTTCTTC.

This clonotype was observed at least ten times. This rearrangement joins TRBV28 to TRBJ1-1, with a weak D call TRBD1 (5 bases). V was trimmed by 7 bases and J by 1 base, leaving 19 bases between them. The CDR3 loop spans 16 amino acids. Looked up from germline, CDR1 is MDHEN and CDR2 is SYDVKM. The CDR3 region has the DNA TGTGCCAGCACCCCCCGGGACTGGGGAAGGAACACTGAAGCTTTCTTT. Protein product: CASTPRDWGRNTEAFF.

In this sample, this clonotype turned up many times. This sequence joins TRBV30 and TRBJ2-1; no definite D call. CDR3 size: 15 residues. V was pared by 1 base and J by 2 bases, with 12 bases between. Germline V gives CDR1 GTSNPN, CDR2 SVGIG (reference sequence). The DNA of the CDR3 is TGTGCCTGGAGTGAGGAGACCCCGACCTACAATGAGCAGTTCTTC. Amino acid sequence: CAWSEETPTYNEQFF.

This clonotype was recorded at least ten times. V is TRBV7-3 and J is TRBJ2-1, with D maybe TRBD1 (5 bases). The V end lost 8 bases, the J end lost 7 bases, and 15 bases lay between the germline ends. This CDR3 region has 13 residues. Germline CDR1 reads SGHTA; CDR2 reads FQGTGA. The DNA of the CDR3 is TGTGCCAGCGGCGAATGGGGCATGAATGAGCAGTTCTTC. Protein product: CASGEWGMNEQFF.